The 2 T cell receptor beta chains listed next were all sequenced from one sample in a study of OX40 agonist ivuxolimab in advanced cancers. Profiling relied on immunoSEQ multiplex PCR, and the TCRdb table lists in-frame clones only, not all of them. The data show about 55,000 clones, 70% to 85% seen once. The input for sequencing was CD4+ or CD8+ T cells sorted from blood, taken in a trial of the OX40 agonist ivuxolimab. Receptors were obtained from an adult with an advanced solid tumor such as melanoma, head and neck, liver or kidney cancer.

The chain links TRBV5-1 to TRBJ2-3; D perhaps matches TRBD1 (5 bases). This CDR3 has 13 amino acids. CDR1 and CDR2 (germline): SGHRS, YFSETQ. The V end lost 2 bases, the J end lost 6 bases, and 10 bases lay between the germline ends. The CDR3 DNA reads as TGCGCCAGCAGCTTCCCACAGGCTGATACGCAGTATTTT. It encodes CASSFPQADTQYF. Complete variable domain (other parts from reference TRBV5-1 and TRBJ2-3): KAGVTQTPRYLIKTRGQQVTLSCSPISGHRSVSWYQQTPGQGLQFLFEYFSETQRNKGNFPGRFSGRQFSNSRSEMNVSTLELGDSALYLCASSFPQADTQYFGPGTRLTVL.

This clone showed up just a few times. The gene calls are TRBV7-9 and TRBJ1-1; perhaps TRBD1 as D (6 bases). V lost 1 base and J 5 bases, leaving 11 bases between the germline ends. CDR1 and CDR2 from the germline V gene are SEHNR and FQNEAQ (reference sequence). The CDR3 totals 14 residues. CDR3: CASSLVGAGTEAFF. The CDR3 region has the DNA TGTGCCAGCAGCTTAGTGGGGGCAGGGACTGAAGCTTTCTTT. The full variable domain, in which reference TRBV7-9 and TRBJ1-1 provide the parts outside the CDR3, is DTGVSQNPRHKITKRGQNVTFRCDPISEHNRLYWYRQTLGQGPEFLTYFQNEAQLEKSRLLSDRFSAERPKGSFSTLEIQRTEQGDSAMYLCASSLVGAGTEAFFGQGTRLTVV.